This T cell receptor (beta chain) is drawn from a study of cytomegalovirus exposure and HLA in healthy donors. Study-wide findings and caveats: Previously analyzed data showed that most TCR beta V segments were productive at a frequency of about 90% or about 30%.

The PCR ran on 60 Vbeta and 13 Jbeta primers. Profiled with immunoSEQ multiplex PCR; TCRdb holds only in-frame clones, not every one. Seen here are more than 85,000 clones, around 85% observed once, and the top ten hold 6.9%. Details on this clone: Antigen unknown.

Input material: PBMCs. This receptor was obtained from a man aged 30 to 45 in good health and CMV-seropositive.

In nucleotides, the CDR3 is TGTGCCAGCAGCCAATCAGGGGGGAAAAATAATGAAAAACTGTTTTTT. Its protein is CASSQSGGKNNEKLFF. The J gene is TRBJ1-4, the V gene TRBV4-2; 7 bases are a match to TRBD1. Trimming took 2 bases from V and 4 from J; bases not matched to a gene: 7. The CDR3 has 16 amino acids. Germline CDR1 and CDR2: LGHNA and YNFKEQ.